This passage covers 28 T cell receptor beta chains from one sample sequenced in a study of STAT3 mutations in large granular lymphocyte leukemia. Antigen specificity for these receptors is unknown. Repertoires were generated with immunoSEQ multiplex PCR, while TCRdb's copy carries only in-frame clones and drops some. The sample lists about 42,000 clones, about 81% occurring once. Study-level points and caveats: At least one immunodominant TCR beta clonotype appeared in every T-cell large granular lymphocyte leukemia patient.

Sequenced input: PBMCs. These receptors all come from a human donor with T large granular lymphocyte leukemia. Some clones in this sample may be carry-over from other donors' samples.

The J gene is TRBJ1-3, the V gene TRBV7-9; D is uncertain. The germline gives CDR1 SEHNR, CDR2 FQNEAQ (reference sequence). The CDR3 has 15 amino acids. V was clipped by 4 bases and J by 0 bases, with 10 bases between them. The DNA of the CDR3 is TGTGCCAGCAGCTCCTTCGCAGGCTCTGGAAACACCATATATTTT. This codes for CASSSFAGSGNTIYF.

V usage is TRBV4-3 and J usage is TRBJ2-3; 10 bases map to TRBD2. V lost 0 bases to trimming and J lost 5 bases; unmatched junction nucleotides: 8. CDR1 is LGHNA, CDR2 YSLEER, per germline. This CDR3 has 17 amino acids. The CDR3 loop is CASSQDLAGGLLDTQYF. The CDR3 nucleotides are TGCGCCAGCAGCCAAGATTTAGCGGGGGGACTTCTAGATACGCAGTATTTT.

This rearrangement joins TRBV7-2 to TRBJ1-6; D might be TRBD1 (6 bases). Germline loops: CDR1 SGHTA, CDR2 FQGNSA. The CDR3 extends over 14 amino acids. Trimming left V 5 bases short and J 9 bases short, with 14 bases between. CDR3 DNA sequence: TGTGCCAGCAGCCAACAGGGAGGTCGTTCACCCCTCCACTTT. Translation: CASSQQGGRSPLHF.

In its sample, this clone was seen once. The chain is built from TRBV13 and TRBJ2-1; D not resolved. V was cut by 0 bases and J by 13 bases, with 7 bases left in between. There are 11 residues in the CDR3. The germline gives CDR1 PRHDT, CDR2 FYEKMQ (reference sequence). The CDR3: CASSLGFYQFF. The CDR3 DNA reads TGTGCCAGCAGCTTAGGATTCTACCAGTTCTTC.

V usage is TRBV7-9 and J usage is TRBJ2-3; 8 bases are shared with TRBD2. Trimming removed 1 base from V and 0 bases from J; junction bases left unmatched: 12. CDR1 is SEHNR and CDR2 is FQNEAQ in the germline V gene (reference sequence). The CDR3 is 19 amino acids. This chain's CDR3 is CASSLELAGGLLSTDTQYF. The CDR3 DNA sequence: TGTGCCAGCAGCTTAGAGCTTGCGGGGGGCCTCCTTAGCACAGATACGCAGTATTTT.

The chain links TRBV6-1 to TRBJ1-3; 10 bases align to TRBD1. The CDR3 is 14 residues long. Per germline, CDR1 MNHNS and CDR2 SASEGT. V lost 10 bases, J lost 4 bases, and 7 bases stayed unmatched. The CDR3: CAILTGGAGNTIYF. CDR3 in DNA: TGTGCCATCCTGACAGGGGGCGCGGGAAACACCATATATTTT.

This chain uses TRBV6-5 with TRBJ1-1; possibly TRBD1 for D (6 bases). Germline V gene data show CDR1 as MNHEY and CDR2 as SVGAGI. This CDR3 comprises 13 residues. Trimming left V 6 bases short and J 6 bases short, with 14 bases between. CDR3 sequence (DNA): TGTGCCAGCAGCCGTACAGGGATCTCTGAAGCTTTCTTT. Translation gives CASSRTGISEAFF.

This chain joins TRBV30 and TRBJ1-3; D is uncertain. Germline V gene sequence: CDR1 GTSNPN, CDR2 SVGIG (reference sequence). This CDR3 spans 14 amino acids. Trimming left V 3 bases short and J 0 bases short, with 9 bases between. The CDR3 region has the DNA TGTGCCTGGAGCTCGGGGAGCTCTGGAAACACCATATATTTT. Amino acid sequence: CAWSSGSSGNTIYF.

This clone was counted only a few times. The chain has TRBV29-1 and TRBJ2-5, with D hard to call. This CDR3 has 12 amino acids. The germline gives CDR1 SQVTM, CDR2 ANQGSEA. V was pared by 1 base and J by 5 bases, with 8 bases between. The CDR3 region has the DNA TGCAGCGTTGAAGGGGTGGGGGAGACCCAGTACTTC. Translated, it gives CSVEGVGETQYF. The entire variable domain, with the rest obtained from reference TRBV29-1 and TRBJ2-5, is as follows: SAVISQKPSRDICQRGTSLTIQCQVDSQVTMMFWYRQQPGQSLTLIATANQGSEATYESGFVIDKFPISRPNLTFSTLTVSNMSPEDSSIYLCSVEGVGETQYFGPGTRLLVL.

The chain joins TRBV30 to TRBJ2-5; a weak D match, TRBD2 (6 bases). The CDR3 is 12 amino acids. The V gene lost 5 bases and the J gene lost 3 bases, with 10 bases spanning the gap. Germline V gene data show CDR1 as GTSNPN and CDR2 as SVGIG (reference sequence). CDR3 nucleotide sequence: TGTGCCTGGTCTTGGGGGGAAGAGACCCAGTACTTC. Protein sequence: CAWSWGEETQYF. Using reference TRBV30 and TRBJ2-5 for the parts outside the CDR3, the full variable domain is SQTIHQWPATLVQPVGSPLSLECTVEGTSNPNLYWYRQAAGRGLQLLFYSVGIGQISSEVPQNLSASRPQDRQFILSSKKLLLSDSGFYLCAWSWGEETQYFGPGTRLLVL.

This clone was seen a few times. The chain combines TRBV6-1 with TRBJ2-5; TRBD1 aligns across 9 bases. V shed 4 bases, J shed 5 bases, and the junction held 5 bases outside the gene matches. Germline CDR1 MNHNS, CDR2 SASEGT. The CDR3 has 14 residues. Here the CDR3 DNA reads TGTGCCAGCAGTGCCCGGACAGGGGTGGAGACCCAGTACTTC. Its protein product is CASSARTGVETQYF.

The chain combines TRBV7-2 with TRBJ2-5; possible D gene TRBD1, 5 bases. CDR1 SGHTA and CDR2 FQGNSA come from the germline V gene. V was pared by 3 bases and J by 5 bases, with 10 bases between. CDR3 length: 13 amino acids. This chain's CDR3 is CASSLARDETQYF. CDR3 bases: TGTGCCAGCAGCTTGGCCAGGGATGAGACCCAGTACTTC.

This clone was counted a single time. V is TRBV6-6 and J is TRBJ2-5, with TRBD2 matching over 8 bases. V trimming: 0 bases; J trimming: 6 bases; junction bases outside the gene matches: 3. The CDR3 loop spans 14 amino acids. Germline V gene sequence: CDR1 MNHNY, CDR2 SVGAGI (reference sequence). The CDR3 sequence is CASSYSTGGQTQYF. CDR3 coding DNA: TGTGCCAGCAGTTACTCGACGGGAGGGCAGACCCAGTACTTC.

The CDR3 nucleotides are TGTGCCAGCAGCTTGGGACAGTCCTACGAGCAGTACGTC. It translates to CASSLGQSYEQYV. The J gene is TRBJ2-7, the V gene TRBV5-5, with D maybe TRBD1 (5 bases). This CDR3 is built from 13 residues. V was pared by 0 bases and J by 1 base, with 5 bases between. CDR1 is SGHKS, CDR2 YYEKEE, per germline (reference sequence).

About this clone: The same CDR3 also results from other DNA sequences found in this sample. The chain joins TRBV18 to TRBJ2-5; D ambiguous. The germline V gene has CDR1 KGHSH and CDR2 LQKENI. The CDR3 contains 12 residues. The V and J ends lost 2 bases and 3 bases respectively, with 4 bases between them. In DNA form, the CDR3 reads TGTGCCAGCTCACCAACTGAAGAGACCCAGTACTTC. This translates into CASSPTEETQYF.

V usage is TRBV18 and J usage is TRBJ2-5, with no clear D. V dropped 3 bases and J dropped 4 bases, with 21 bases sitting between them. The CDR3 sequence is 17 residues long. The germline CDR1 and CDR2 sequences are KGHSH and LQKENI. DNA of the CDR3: TGTGCCAGCTCACCCGATGACGGGCCGACCGTCTTAGAGACCCAGTACTTC. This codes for CASSPDDGPTVLETQYF.

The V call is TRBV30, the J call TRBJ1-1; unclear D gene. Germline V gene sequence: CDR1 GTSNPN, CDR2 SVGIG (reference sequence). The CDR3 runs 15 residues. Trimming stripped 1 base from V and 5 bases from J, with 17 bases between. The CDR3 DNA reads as TGTGCCTGGAGTGCCCAAGGGTTCCTGTGGACTGAAGCTTTCTTT. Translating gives CAWSAQGFLWTEAFF.

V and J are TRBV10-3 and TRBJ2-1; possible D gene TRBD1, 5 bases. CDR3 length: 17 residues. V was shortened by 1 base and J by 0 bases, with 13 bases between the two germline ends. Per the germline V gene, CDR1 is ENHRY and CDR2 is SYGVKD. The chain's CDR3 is CAISEWKGLPSYNEQFF. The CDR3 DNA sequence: TGTGCCATCAGTGAGTGGAAGGGGCTTCCCTCCTACAATGAGCAGTTCTTC.

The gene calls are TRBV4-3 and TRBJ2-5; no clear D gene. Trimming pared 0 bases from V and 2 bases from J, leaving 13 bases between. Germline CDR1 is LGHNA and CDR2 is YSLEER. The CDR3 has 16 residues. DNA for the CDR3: TGCGCCAGCAGCCAAGATCGCGTGTATCCACAAGAGACCCAGTACTTC. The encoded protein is CASSQDRVYPQETQYF.

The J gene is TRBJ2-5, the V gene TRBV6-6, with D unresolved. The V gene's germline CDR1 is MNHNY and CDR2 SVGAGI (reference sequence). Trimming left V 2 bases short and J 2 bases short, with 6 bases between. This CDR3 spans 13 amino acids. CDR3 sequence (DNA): TGTGCCAGCAGTTACAGCCCTCAAGAGACCCAGTACTTC. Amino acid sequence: CASSYSPQETQYF.

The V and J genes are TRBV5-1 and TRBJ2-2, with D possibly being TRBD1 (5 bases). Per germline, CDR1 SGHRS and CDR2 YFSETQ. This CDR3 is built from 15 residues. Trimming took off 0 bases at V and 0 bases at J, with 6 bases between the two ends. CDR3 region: CASSLDRPNTGELFF. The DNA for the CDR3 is TGCGCCAGCAGCTTGGACAGGCCGAACACCGGGGAGCTGTTTTTT.

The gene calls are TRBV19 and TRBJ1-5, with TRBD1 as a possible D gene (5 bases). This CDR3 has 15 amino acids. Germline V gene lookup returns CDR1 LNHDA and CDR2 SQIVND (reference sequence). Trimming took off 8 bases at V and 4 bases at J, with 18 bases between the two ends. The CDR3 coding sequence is TGTGCCAGTCGAGGCGCACAGGCAGTAAATCAGCCCCAGCATTTT. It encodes CASRGAQAVNQPQHF.

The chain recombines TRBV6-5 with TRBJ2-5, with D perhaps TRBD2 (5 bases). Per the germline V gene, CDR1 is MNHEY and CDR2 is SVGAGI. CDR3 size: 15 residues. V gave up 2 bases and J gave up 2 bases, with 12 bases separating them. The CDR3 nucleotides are TGTGCCAGCAGTTACCAACGGGGAACACAAGAGACCCAGTACTTC. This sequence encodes CASSYQRGTQETQYF.

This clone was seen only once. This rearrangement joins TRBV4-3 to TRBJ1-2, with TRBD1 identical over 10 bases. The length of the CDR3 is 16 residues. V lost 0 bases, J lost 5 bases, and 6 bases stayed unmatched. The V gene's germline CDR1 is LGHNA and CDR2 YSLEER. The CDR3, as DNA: TGCGCCAGCAGCCAAGACGACTTGGGACAGGGGTATGGCTACACCTTC. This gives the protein CASSQDDLGQGYGYTF.

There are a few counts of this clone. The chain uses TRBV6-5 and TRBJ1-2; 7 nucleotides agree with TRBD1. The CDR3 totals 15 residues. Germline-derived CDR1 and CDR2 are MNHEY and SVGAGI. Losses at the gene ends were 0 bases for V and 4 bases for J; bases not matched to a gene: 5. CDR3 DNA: TGTGCCAGCAGTTACTCGTTAGGGGGCGGCTATGGCTACACCTTC. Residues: CASSYSLGGGYGYTF.

The CDR3 is CASSVGDLYNYGYTF. The DNA for the CDR3 is TGTGCCAGCAGCGTAGGGGATCTCTACAACTATGGCTACACCTTC. The gene calls are TRBV9 and TRBJ1-2; D unresolved. Trimming cost V 0 bases and J 2 bases, with 11 bases left between them. CDR1 SGDLS and CDR2 YYNGEE come from the germline V gene. CDR3 size: 15 residues.

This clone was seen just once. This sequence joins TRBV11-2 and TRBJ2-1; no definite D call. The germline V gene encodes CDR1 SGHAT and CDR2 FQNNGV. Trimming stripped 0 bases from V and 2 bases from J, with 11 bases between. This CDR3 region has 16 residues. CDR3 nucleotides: TGTGCCAGCAGCTTAGACCCCGCCCGTACCTACAATGAGCAGTTCTTC. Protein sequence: CASSLDPARTYNEQFF.

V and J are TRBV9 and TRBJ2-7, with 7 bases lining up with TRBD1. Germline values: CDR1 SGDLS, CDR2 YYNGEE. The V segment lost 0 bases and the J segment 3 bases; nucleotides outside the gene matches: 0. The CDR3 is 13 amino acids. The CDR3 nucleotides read TGTGCCAGCAGCGTAGACAGGGGCTACGAGCAGTACTTC. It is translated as CASSVDRGYEQYF.